A selection of T cell receptor beta chains follows, all from one sample in a study of blood T cell repertoires in COVID-19. The data were produced by immunoSEQ multiplex PCR, yet TCRdb's version contains in-frame clones alone and is incomplete. Of 250,000 to 350,000 clones in the sample, less than 85% were seen once. The sequencing sample was made of peripheral blood. Receptor source: a human donor with COVID-19, enrolled during active disease. The donor label of this sample is uncertain. Each CDR3 is given with its conserved first and last residue. A D gene is named only where the DNA matches it firmly. Not every row has a clone size; where given, it reads once, few, many or a size class.

TRBV7-3	once	TRBJ1-4	TRBD1	CASSLKLGGNEKLFF	TGTGCCAGCAGCTTAAAATTAGGGGGCAATGAAAAACTGTTTTTT
TRBV28	.	TRBJ2-3	.	CASSFDHSGGLTDTQYF	TGTGCCAGCAGTTTCGACCATAGCGGAGGGCTCACAGATACGCAGTATTTT
TRBV5-1	.	TRBJ2-1	TRBD1	CASSLSQGTYNEQFF	TGCGCCAGCAGCTTGTCACAGGGGACCTACAATGAGCAGTTCTTC
TRBV5-1	.	TRBJ2-1	TRBD2	CASSLEGLAGWQWGNEQFF	TGCGCCAGCAGCTTGGAGGGACTAGCGGGATGGCAGTGGGGCAATGAGCAGTTCTTC
TRBV7-2	.	TRBJ2-1	.	CASSLEYLGARPFF	TGTGCCAGCAGCTTAGAGTATCTTGGGGCCAGGCCGTTCTTC
TRBV6-5	.	TRBJ1-6	TRBD1	CASRAGGLGNSPLHF	TGTGCCAGCAGGGCAGGGGGCCTAGGGAATTCACCCCTCCACTTT
TRBV5-6	.	TRBJ2-7	.	CASSLAGVSGDEQYF	TGTGCCAGCAGCTTAGCAGGGGTTTCGGGCGACGAGCAGTACTTC
TRBV5-1	.	TRBJ2-2	.	CASSGGSITGELFF	TGCGCCAGCAGCGGCGGTTCGATCACCGGGGAGCTGTTTTTT
TRBV11-2	.	TRBJ2-7	TRBD1	CASSVRGQGYFSYEQYF	TGTGCCAGCAGCGTTCGCGGACAGGGCTACTTTTCCTACGAGCAGTACTTC
TRBV19	few	TRBJ1-2	TRBD1	CASSIVPGQEAYGYTF	TGTGCCAGTAGTATAGTCCCGGGACAGGAAGCTTATGGCTACACCTTC
TRBV9	.	TRBJ2-1	TRBD2	CASSVGLAGYEQFF	TGTGCCAGCAGCGTAGGGCTAGCGGGCTACGAGCAGTTCTTC
TRBV3-1/TRBV3-2	.	TRBJ2-7	TRBD2	CASSQGGSPAEEQYF	TGTGCCAGCAGCCAAGGCGGGAGCCCCGCGGAGGAGCAGTACTTC
TRBV5-1	few	TRBJ2-1	TRBD2	CASSLVLAGGLIEQFF	TGCGCCAGCAGCTTGGTACTAGCGGGAGGGCTTATTGAGCAGTTCTTC
TRBV11-2	.	TRBJ2-5	TRBD2	CASSFSGFRGSGNQETQYF	TGTGCCAGCAGCTTCTCCGGTTTTCGAGGGAGCGGGAACCAAGAGACCCAGTACTTC
TRBV5-1	.	TRBJ1-4	TRBD1	CASSVGRQGGSALFF	TGCGCCAGCAGCGTTGGGCGACAGGGGGGATCCGCACTGTTTTTT
TRBV5-6	.	TRBJ2-7	TRBD2	CASSFGTSGRVAYEQYF	TGTGCCAGCAGCTTTGGGACTAGCGGGAGAGTAGCCTACGAGCAGTACTTC
TRBV24-1	once	TRBJ2-5	.	CATSPGDGYQETQYF	TGTGCCACCAGTCCGGGGGATGGGTACCAAGAGACCCAGTACTTC
TRBV19	few	TRBJ1-4	.	CASSRTPATNEKLFF	TGTGCCAGTAGCCGGACACCAGCAACTAATGAAAAACTGTTTTTT
TRBV7-3	.	TRBJ2-3	.	CASSLIGSDTQYF	TGTGCCAGCAGCTTAATTGGTAGCGATACGCAGTATTTT
TRBV11-2	.	TRBJ2-1	TRBD2	CASSLRASGSNHEQFF	TGTGCCAGCAGCTTAAGGGCTAGCGGGAGTAACCATGAGCAGTTCTTC
TRBV1	.	TRBJ2-7	.	CTSSRTSTGATYEQYF	TGCACCAGCAGCCGCACATCGACAGGGGCGACCTACGAGCAGTACTTC
TRBV5-1	.	TRBJ2-3	TRBD2	CASSLSGTSGADTQYF	TGCGCCAGCAGCTTGTCCGGGACTAGCGGGGCAGATACGCAGTATTTT
TRBV7-9	.	TRBJ2-7	.	CASSLGARQGLSYEQYF	TGTGCCAGCAGCTTAGGCGCGAGGCAGGGGCTCTCCTACGAGCAGTACTTC
TRBV7-2	.	TRBJ2-5	TRBD2	CASSPGLAAKETQYF	TGTGCCAGCAGCCCGGGACTAGCAGCAAAAGAGACCCAGTACTTC